The sequence of this T cell receptor (beta chain) was determined in a study of OX40 agonist ivuxolimab in advanced cancers. Study details: Age averaged roughly 60 years (range roughly 20 to 90), and around 87% were male.

This CDR3 has 14 amino acids. CDR1 and CDR2 (germline): SGHAT, FQNNGV. The V end lost 2 bases, the J end lost 1 base, and 7 bases lay between the germline ends. TCRdb's copy holds only in-frame clones and misses some; the assay was immunoSEQ multiplex PCR. Altogether around 75,000 clones are present, almost 90% being singletons, with the ten largest covering around 2.3%. V gene TRBV11-2 combines with J gene TRBJ2-3, with D perhaps being TRBD1 or TRBD2 (5 bases each). This clonotype originated in an adult with an advanced solid tumor such as melanoma, head and neck, liver or kidney cancer. The starting material was CD4+ or CD8+ T cells sorted from blood, obtained in a trial of the OX40 agonist ivuxolimab. The CDR3 loop reads CASSLRDGTDTQYF. In nucleotides, the CDR3 is TGTGCCAGCAGCTTAAGGGACGGCACAGATACGCAGTATTTT. Using reference TRBV11-2 and TRBJ2-3 for the parts outside the CDR3, the full variable domain is EAGVAQSPRYKIIEKRQSVAFWCNPISGHATLYWYQQILGQGPKLLIQFQNNGVVDDSQLPKDRFSAERLKGVDSTLKIQPAKLEDSAVYLCASSLRDGTDTQYFGPGTRLTVL.